This T cell receptor (beta chain) is drawn from a study of shared clonotypes between healthy human individuals. Naive CD8 cells were CD45RO-negative, positively selected for CCR7, excluding terminally differentiated effector memory CD45RA+ cells. Sequencing was performed with immunoSEQ multiplex PCR; in TCRdb, only in-frame clones are kept and a portion is missing. In the table there are roughly 2,000,000 clones, around 93% of which are singletons. CDR1 is SQVTM, CDR2 ANQGSEA, per germline. V lost 7 bases, J lost 6 bases, and 18 bases lay in between. The CDR3 has 14 amino acids. The V call is TRBV29-1, the J call TRBJ1-4; D might be TRBD1 (5 bases). The TCR originated in a man younger than 30 in good health. Some clones in this sample may be carry-over from other donors' samples. What was sequenced was naive CD8+ T cells from PBMCs. DNA for the CDR3: TGCAGCGGCCAAGGGACCCAAAAGGATGAAAAACTGTTTTTT. Translating it yields CSGQGTQKDEKLFF.